One sample yielded the 27 T cell receptor beta chains listed below, sequenced in a study of OX40 agonist ivuxolimab in advanced cancers. The protocol was immunoSEQ multiplex PCR, while the TCRdb copy is restricted to in-frame clones and leaves out a portion. Of about 77,000 clones in the sample, roughly 80% are singletons; the top ten hold about 4.9%. Sequencing was performed on CD4+ or CD8+ T cells sorted from blood, taken in a trial of the OX40 agonist ivuxolimab. All receptors come from an adult with an advanced solid tumor such as melanoma, head and neck, liver or kidney cancer.

Written as DNA, the CDR3 is TGTGCAAGTCGCCGTGCCAACAGGGTTTGGAGGGAAGCTTTCTTT. This translates into CASRRANRVWREAFF. The V gene is TRBV12-2, the J gene TRBJ1-1; no DNA check was done on the table's D call, TRBD1. TRBV12-2 is deemed a pseudogene. This CDR3 has 15 amino acids.

This rearrangement joins TRBV13 to TRBJ2-2; possibly TRBD1 for D (5 bases). CDR1 PRHDT and CDR2 FYEKMQ come from the germline V gene (reference sequence). The V end was cut by 1 base, the J end by 5 bases, with 20 bases between. The CDR3 length is 18 residues. The CDR3: CASSLESSRVLSTGELFF. The DNA of the CDR3 is TGTGCCAGCAGCTTAGAATCGTCCAGGGTATTATCTACCGGGGAGCTGTTTTTT.

The chain uses TRBV5-4 and TRBJ2-1, with a possible D match to TRBD2 (6 bases). Germline CDR1 reads SGHNT; CDR2 reads YYREEE (reference sequence). Trimming pared 1 base from V and 6 bases from J, leaving 14 bases between. CDR3 size: 15 residues. CDR3 nucleotides: TGTGCCAGCAGCTTGATTGTGGCTAGCGTCAATGAGCAGTTCTTC. This translates into CASSLIVASVNEQFF.

This clone was recorded only once. The chain combines TRBV29-1 with TRBJ1-2; tentatively, D is TRBD1 (6 bases). The CDR3 runs 14 residues. V shed 6 bases and J shed 2 bases, with 16 bases lying between them. Germline-derived CDR1 and CDR2 are SQVTM and ANQGSEA. The CDR3, as DNA: TGCAGCGTACCGGGCCCTCAGGGGAACTATGGCTACACCTTC. It specifies CSVPGPQGNYGYTF. The full variable domain, its missing parts supplied by reference TRBV29-1 and TRBJ1-2, is SAVISQKPSRDICQRGTSLTIQCQVDSQVTMMFWYRQQPGQSLTLIATANQGSEATYESGFVIDKFPISRPNLTFSTLTVSNMSPEDSSIYLCSVPGPQGNYGYTFGSGTRLTVV.

The V and J genes are TRBV5-1 and TRBJ2-1; TRBD1 is a possible D gene (7 bases). Germline CDR1 is SGHRS and CDR2 is YFSETQ. Trimming stripped 4 bases from V and 9 bases from J, with 17 bases between. The CDR3 loop spans 14 amino acids. Here the CDR3 DNA reads TGCGCCAGCAGCGCAGGGACAGAAGCGGGTGAGCAGTTCTTC. It translates to CASSAGTEAGEQFF.

The chain recombines TRBV5-1 with TRBJ2-2; 7 nucleotides line up with TRBD1. Losses at the gene ends were 4 bases for V and 0 bases for J; bases not matched to a gene: 3. The V gene's germline CDR1 is SGHRS and CDR2 YFSETQ. This CDR3 spans 15 amino acids. CDR3 bases: TGCGCCAGCAGCGTGGGACAGCCGAACACCGGGGAGCTGTTTTTT. It yields the protein CASSVGQPNTGELFF.

The rearrangement uses TRBV18 and TRBJ2-5, with D unresolved. The CDR3 has 12 residues. Germline lookup yields CDR1 KGHSH and CDR2 LQKENI. Deletions cut 0 bases from V and 4 bases from J, with 3 bases between. CDR3 nucleotide sequence: TGTGCCAGCTCACCACCTTTAGAGACCCAGTACTTC. As protein: CASSPPLETQYF.

This clone was seen a handful of times. The gene calls are TRBV5-1 and TRBJ2-1; 9 bases map to TRBD2. V lost 7 bases, J lost 0 bases, and 11 bases stayed unmatched. Germline CDR1 is SGHRS and CDR2 is YFSETQ. This CDR3 contains 17 residues. The CDR3 protein is CASRPTSGISSYNEQFF. The CDR3 DNA follows: TGCGCCAGCCGCCCGACTAGCGGCATAAGCTCCTACAATGAGCAGTTCTTC.

V usage is TRBV5-4 and J usage is TRBJ2-7, with 8 nucleotides matching TRBD2. Germline-derived CDR1 and CDR2 are SGHNT and YYREEE (reference sequence). There are 15 residues in the CDR3. After removal of 0 bases from V and 0 bases from J, the junction contained 2 bases not matched to a gene. For the CDR3, the DNA is TGTGCCAGCAGCTTGGCCGGGACTAGCTCCTACGAGCAGTACTTC. Protein: CASSLAGTSSYEQYF.

This clone was observed once. The chain is built from TRBV7-2 and TRBJ2-1; a weak D match, TRBD2 (5 bases). V dropped 1 base and J dropped 7 bases, with 8 bases sitting between them. The CDR3 has 13 amino acids. Per the germline V gene, CDR1 is SGHTA and CDR2 is FQGNSA. The CDR3 nucleotides are TGTGCCAGCAGCTTAGGGACTGAAAATGAGCAGTTCTTC. It specifies CASSLGTENEQFF. Full variable domain (outside the CDR3, taken from reference TRBV7-2 and TRBJ2-1): GAGVSQSPSNKVTEKGKDVELRCDPISGHTALYWYRQSLGQGLEFLIYFQGNSAPDKSGLPSDRFSAERTGGSVSTLTIQRTQQEDSAVYLCASSLGTENEQFFGPGTRLTVL.

The chain links TRBV4-1 to TRBJ2-7, with D perhaps TRBD1 (7 bases). The CDR3 runs to 16 residues. The germline gives CDR1 MGHRA, CDR2 YSYEKL. Trimming removed 1 base from V and 1 base from J, with 14 bases in between. Written as DNA, the CDR3 is TGCGCCAGCAGCCAAGTGTCGACAGGGAGGTCCTACGAGCAGTACTTC. Protein product: CASSQVSTGRSYEQYF.

The chain recombines TRBV11-2 with TRBJ2-7, with D possibly being TRBD2 (6 bases). Germline CDR1 and CDR2: SGHAT and FQNNGV. The CDR3 sequence is 14 residues long. Trimming stripped 1 base from V and 2 bases from J, with 9 bases between. The CDR3: CASSLVGGAYEQYF. The CDR3 coding sequence is TGTGCCAGCAGCTTAGTGGGCGGGGCCTACGAGCAGTACTTC.

V usage is TRBV27 and J usage is TRBJ1-4, with D hard to call. CDR3 size: 15 residues. The V gene lost 6 bases and the J gene lost 3 bases, with 14 bases spanning the gap. Per the germline V gene, CDR1 is MNHEY and CDR2 is SMNVEV (reference sequence). The CDR3 DNA is TGTGCCAGCAGCCGGACCGGGGTTCCTAATGAAAAACTGTTTTTT. It codes for CASSRTGVPNEKLFF.

This chain links TRBV5-6 with TRBJ1-6; D unclear. CDR3 length: 15 residues. Germline V gene lookup returns CDR1 SGHDT and CDR2 YYEEEE. With 4 bases removed from V and 9 bases from J, the gap between germline ends came to 17 bases. CDR3 DNA: TGTGCCAGCAGCAACAAACTGGGCATTGGTTCACCCCTCCACTTT. Protein sequence: CASSNKLGIGSPLHF.

The CDR3 DNA sequence: TGCGCCAGCAGCCAAGAAAGGGGTGATGAAAAACTGTTTTTT. Translation gives CASSQERGDEKLFF. The chain has TRBV4-1 and TRBJ1-4; tentative D call: TRBD1 (5 bases). In germline, CDR1 is MGHRA, CDR2 YSYEKL. Trimming shortened V by 0 bases and J by 6 bases, and 8 bases separated the two germline ends. The CDR3 is 14 residues long.

This chain joins TRBV27 and TRBJ2-7; D might be TRBD2 (6 bases). The CDR3 sequence is 14 residues long. CDR1 and CDR2 (germline): MNHEY, SMNVEV (reference sequence). Deletions cut 5 bases from V and 3 bases from J, with 14 bases between. DNA of the CDR3: TGTGCCAGCAGTAGATCGGGACTCTACTACGAGCAGTACTTC. This encodes CASSRSGLYYEQYF.

The chain uses TRBV11-2 and TRBJ1-6; tentatively, D is TRBD1 (6 bases). The CDR3 is 14 amino acids. Germline CDR1 SGHAT, CDR2 FQNNGV. The V end was cut by 6 bases, the J end by 9 bases, with 15 bases between. CDR3 sequence (DNA): TGTGCCAGCAGTCCGGACAGAACTGGTTCACCCCTCCACTTT. It is translated as CASSPDRTGSPLHF.

The rearrangement uses TRBV19 and TRBJ1-2; 7 bases agree with TRBD1. V trimming: 5 bases; J trimming: 4 bases; junction bases outside the gene matches: 4. Germline V gene lookup returns CDR1 LNHDA and CDR2 SQIVND (reference sequence). This CDR3 contains 13 residues. CDR3 region: CASSATGAYGYTF. The CDR3 region has the DNA TGTGCCAGTAGTGCTACAGGGGCCTATGGCTACACCTTC.

The rearrangement joins TRBV5-1 to TRBJ2-5; D is unresolved. The DNA end favors TRBJ2-7, so the J call may be wrong. CDR3 length: 13 amino acids. Germline-derived CDR1 and CDR2 are SGHRS and YFSETQ. This CDR3 reads CASSLALGYEQYF. Here the CDR3 DNA reads TGCGCCAGCAGCTTAGCACTGGGTTACGAGCAGTACTTC.

The V call is TRBV15, the J call TRBJ2-3; TRBD1 or TRBD2 may be the D gene (5 bases each). From germline, CDR1 is LNHNV and CDR2 YYDKDF (reference sequence). Deletions cut 5 bases from V and 2 bases from J, with 20 bases between. This CDR3 spans 17 amino acids. The CDR3 bases are TGTGCCACCAGCTCTCAAGAGGGGCGGCTTCACACAGATACGCAGTATTTT. This translates into CATSSQEGRLHTDTQYF.

The chain couples TRBV5-1 to TRBJ2-5; either TRBD1 or TRBD2 may fit D (7 bases each). This CDR3 spans 15 amino acids. Per germline, CDR1 SGHRS and CDR2 YFSETQ. Trimming pared 0 bases from V and 5 bases from J, leaving 14 bases between. The CDR3 DNA reads TGCGCCAGCAGCTTGGGGGGAGGGGGCACGGAGACCCAGTACTTC. Translated, it gives CASSLGGGGTETQYF.

The rearrangement uses TRBV5-1 and TRBJ2-7; tentatively, D is TRBD1 or TRBD2 (5 bases each). Germline V gene lookup returns CDR1 SGHRS and CDR2 YFSETQ. The CDR3 runs to 14 residues. Trimming cost V 4 bases and J 6 bases, with 17 bases left between them. CDR3 amino acids: CASSRDRLNSEQYF. The CDR3 DNA reads as TGCGCCAGCAGCCGGGACCGACTCAACTCCGAGCAGTACTTC.

V is TRBV6-5 and J is TRBJ1-6; D gene unclear. Germline lookup yields CDR1 MNHEY and CDR2 SVGAGI. The V end lost 0 bases, the J end lost 12 bases, and 9 bases lay between the germline ends. The CDR3 runs 13 residues. This chain's CDR3 is CASSYSTFGPLHF. In DNA form, the CDR3 reads TGTGCCAGCAGTTACTCCACCTTTGGACCCCTCCACTTT.

This clone was seen more than once but under ten times. The chain links TRBV28 to TRBJ1-5; D not resolved. V shed 6 bases and J shed 5 bases, with 11 bases lying between them. CDR3 size: 13 residues. Germline V gene data show CDR1 as MDHEN and CDR2 as SYDVKM. CDR3 in DNA: TGTGCCAGCAGGCGACCCTTTGATCAGCCCCAGCATTTT. Translated: CASRRPFDQPQHF.

This clone was detected only once. The chain is built from TRBV5-8 and TRBJ2-1, with D perhaps TRBD1 (6 bases). Germline values: CDR1 SGHTS, CDR2 YDEGEE. V was trimmed by 1 base and J by 1 base, leaving 21 bases between them. This CDR3 has 19 amino acids. The CDR3 nucleotides read TGTGCCAGCAGCTTGTGGGGGACAAGGTCGTCCGGGTCCTACAATGAGCAGTTCTTC. The encoded protein is CASSLWGTRSSGSYNEQFF. Using reference TRBV5-8 and TRBJ2-1 for the parts outside the CDR3, the full variable domain is EAGVTQSPTHLIKTRGQQATLRCSPISGHTSVYWYQQALGLGLQFLLWYDEGEERNRGNFPPRFSGRQFPNYSSELNVNALELEDSALYLCASSLWGTRSSGSYNEQFFGPGTRLTVL.

The chain links TRBV6-6 to TRBJ2-1; tentative D call: TRBD2 (5 bases). V was trimmed by 7 bases and J by 8 bases, leaving 15 bases between them. Germline V CDR1 and CDR2: MNHNY, SVGAGI (reference sequence). The CDR3 is made up of 13 amino acids. The CDR3 DNA reads TGTGCCAGCATTCGGGGTAGCTCGGATGAGCAGTTCTTC. Its protein is CASIRGSSDEQFF.

The V and J genes are TRBV19 and TRBJ1-2, with a possible D match to TRBD1 (5 bases). The ends were cut back, 3 bases at V and 0 bases at J, with 14 bases in the middle. CDR3 length: 16 amino acids. The germline CDR1 and CDR2 sequences are LNHDA and SQIVND (reference sequence). The CDR3 is CASSILGQASNYGYTF. The CDR3 DNA is TGTGCCAGTAGTATCCTGGGGCAGGCCTCTAACTATGGCTACACCTTC. The full variable domain, its missing parts supplied by reference TRBV19 and TRBJ1-2, is DGGITQSPKYLFRKEGQNVTLSCEQNLNHDAMYWYRQDPGQGLRLIYYSQIVNDFQKGDIAEGYSVSREKKESFPLTVTSAQKNPTAFYLCASSILGQASNYGYTFGSGTRLTVV.